This entry lists 2 T cell receptor beta chains sequenced from one sample in a study of cytomegalovirus exposure and HLA in healthy donors. This table comes from immunoSEQ multiplex PCR, and its TCRdb copy is limited to in-frame clones, with some not included. The sample lists about 180,000 clones, just under 90% occurring once. Specimen: PBMCs. The receptors were sampled from a woman in her twenties or thirties in good health and CMV-seronegative.

The genes are TRBV9 and TRBJ1-2, with TRBD1 identical over 8 bases. This CDR3 contains 17 residues. Germline CDR1 is SGDLS and CDR2 is YYNGEE. The ends lost 0 bases at V and 9 bases at J; junction bases unmatched: 16. The CDR3 loop reads CASSVGGGPGQVESYTF. The CDR3 DNA follows: TGTGCCAGCAGCGTAGGAGGGGGCCCGGGACAGGTTGAAAGCTACACCTTC.

In DNA, the CDR3 is TGTGCCAGCAGTTTTCAGGGAGGGCCTGAAGCTTTCTTT. This gives the protein CASSFQGGPEAFF. The rearrangement links TRBV27 to TRBJ1-1; D perhaps matches TRBD1 (5 bases). CDR1 and CDR2 (germline): MNHEY, SMNVEV (reference sequence). V was cut by 3 bases and J by 6 bases, with 11 bases left in between. CDR3 size: 13 residues.